Following are 6 T cell receptor beta chains from one sample sequenced in a study of blood T cell repertoires in COVID-19. Clones were read by immunoSEQ multiplex PCR, and TCRdb kept only the in-frame ones, dropping some. The sample consists of about 400,000 clones, approximately 88% of them appearing once. The sample comprised PBMCs or T cells enriched from blood (not recorded which). These receptors all come from a woman in her forties with acute COVID-19.

The J gene is TRBJ1-5, the V gene TRBV6-5; D may be TRBD1 (5 bases). The CDR3 runs 15 residues. CDR1 is MNHEY and CDR2 is SVGAGI in the germline V gene. V was trimmed by 5 bases and J by 6 bases, leaving 17 bases between them. CDR3 residues: CASSPNAGVAQPQHF. DNA for the CDR3: TGTGCCAGCAGTCCAAATGCGGGGGTAGCTCAGCCCCAGCATTTT.

The chain combines TRBV9 with TRBJ2-2, with 7 bases lining up with TRBD1. CDR1 SGDLS and CDR2 YYNGEE come from the germline V gene. V was clipped by 4 bases and J by 7 bases; unmatched bases: 10. The CDR3 sequence is 15 residues long. As DNA, the CDR3 is TGTGCCAGCAGCTCCACGACAGGGTGGGGCGGGGAGCTGTTTTTT. It codes for CASSSTTGWGGELFF.

The rearrangement uses TRBV6-5 and TRBJ1-3; D uncertain. This CDR3 comprises 14 residues. V lost 4 bases and J lost 2, with 9 bases in between. From germline, CDR1 is MNHEY and CDR2 SVGAGI. This CDR3 is CASSFGGPGNTIYF. The DNA for the CDR3 is TGTGCCAGCAGTTTCGGAGGTCCTGGAAACACCATATATTTT.

The rearrangement joins TRBV29-1 to TRBJ1-1, with D possibly matching TRBD1 (5 bases). The ends were cut back, 3 bases at V and 4 bases at J, with 9 bases in the middle. Germline values: CDR1 SQVTM, CDR2 ANQGSEA. The CDR3 is made up of 12 amino acids. The CDR3 loop is CSVDSQVTEAFF. The CDR3 region has the DNA TGCAGCGTTGATTCACAGGTCACTGAAGCTTTCTTT.

This chain links TRBV18 with TRBJ1-2; D perhaps matches TRBD1 (6 bases). Germline CDR1 is KGHSH and CDR2 is LQKENI. Trimming cost V 4 bases and J 3 bases, with 9 bases left between them. The CDR3 has 13 residues. The CDR3 spells CASSQQGDYGYTF. The CDR3 nucleotides read TGTGCCAGCTCACAACAGGGAGACTATGGCTACACCTTC.

The chain couples TRBV5-6 to TRBJ1-2; D possibly corresponds to TRBD1 (5 bases). The germline V gene has CDR1 SGHDT and CDR2 YYEEEE. V shed 1 base and J shed 2 bases, with 12 bases lying between them. The CDR3 extends over 15 amino acids. The CDR3 sequence is CASSLSASGNYGYTF. DNA of the CDR3: TGTGCCAGCAGCTTGTCGGCGTCAGGGAACTATGGCTACACCTTC.